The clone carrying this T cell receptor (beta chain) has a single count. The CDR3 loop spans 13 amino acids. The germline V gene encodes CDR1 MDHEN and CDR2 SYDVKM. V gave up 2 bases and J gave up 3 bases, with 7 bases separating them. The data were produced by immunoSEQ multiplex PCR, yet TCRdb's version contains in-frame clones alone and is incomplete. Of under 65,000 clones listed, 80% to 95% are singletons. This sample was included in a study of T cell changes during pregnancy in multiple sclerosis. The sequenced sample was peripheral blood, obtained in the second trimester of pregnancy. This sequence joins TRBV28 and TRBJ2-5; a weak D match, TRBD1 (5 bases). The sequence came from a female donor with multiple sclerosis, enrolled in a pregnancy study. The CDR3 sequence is CASSLMTEETQYF. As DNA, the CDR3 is TGTGCCAGCAGTTTAATGACAGAAGAGACCCAGTACTTC.